This entry describes one TCR beta chain. The target of this receptor is not known. Base qualities are not provided; no much larger clone lies one nucleotide away. This sample is part of a study of post-analysis software for immune sequencing data (dated by TCRdb to between 2015 and 2017). Describing the broader study: Disease courses on record covered relapsing-remitting, secondary progressive and progressive-relapsing multiple sclerosis, though some patients had no subtype annotation. The patient repertoires were set against eleven to twelve previously published healthy control repertoires from donors whose ages ranged from roughly 6 to 27 years. A subset of samples was prepared in parallel using single-end sample barcoding, then pooled and co-amplified after Illumina adapter ligation.

The library was obtained by PCR. Instrument used: Illumina HiSeq 2500. Unique molecular identifiers were incorporated into TCR beta cDNA libraries to reduce PCR and sequencing biases. Every 1 to 10 million input T cells yielded roughly 500,000 cDNA molecules, meaning each molecule approximated one T cell. The patient libraries were prepared and sequenced with the same protocol used for the earlier healthy control dataset. Samples belonging to the same batch were prepared together, multiplexed and sequenced on a shared HiSeq lane. On the study's bioinformatics: MIGEC was used to process the raw barcoded reads, and molecular identifier groups with only a single read were discarded before consensus assembly and CDR3 extraction. Clonotype tables were post-analysed with VDJtools, and diversity was normalized by down-sampling all datasets to the smallest sample size. Repertoire overlap clustering matched CDR3 amino acid but not nucleotide sequences to correct batch-related cross-sample contamination. TCRdb ran its own pipeline on the public reads, namely fastp trimming at Q25 and MiXCR clone calling, and kept in-frame beta chains. Each entry merges the rows of one CDR3 protein and shows their most common DNA and genes. TCRdb, not the authors, supplied the V and J calls. This sample is represented by about 770,000 distinct CDR3 sequences; about half of them were singletons. The top ten constitute roughly 4.9% of the sample.

To demonstrate the VDJtools post-analysis software, the study profiled TCR beta repertoires from the peripheral blood of around 13 young patients with multiple sclerosis. The multiple sclerosis patients were children and adolescents ranging in age from 6 to 15 years. Findings and caveats that apply to the study as a whole: Direct clustering with F measure showed strong co-clustering of samples prepared in the same batch, prompting a batch-effect correction. Significantly lower normalized Chao1 diversity was found in multiple sclerosis patients than in controls, suggesting substantial peripheral T-cell clonal expansion. The control group was slightly older than the multiple sclerosis patient group.

Material: blood. This TCR derives from a girl aged 10 to 17 with multiple sclerosis.

The CDR3 amino acid sequence is: CASSLDYGKGIRETQYF. The DNA is as follows: TGTGCCAGCAGCTTAGATTATGGAAAGGGGATACGGGAGACCCAGTACTTC. The chain is assembled from TRBV11-2 and TRBJ2-5; possibly the D gene is TRBD1, per 5 matching bases. From a lookup of the germline V gene, CDR1 and CDR2 are SGHAT and FQNNGV. Reading from cysteine to phenylalanine, the CDR3 counts 17 amino acids. Kept here is only the CDR3 DNA, which spans 51 bases and is read in frame from base 1. Trimming costs V 0 bases and J 5 bases, and their ends lie 19 bases apart.